This note documents a single TCR beta chain sequence. The germline gene is not matched at one end of the junction; a read error may be the cause. This sample stems from a study of prognosis after radiotherapy for stage I lung cancer. CDR3 of TCR beta was amplified from genomic DNA via a two-round multiplex PCR. Individual primers that were specific to each TRBV and TRBJ gene served in first-round PCR. MiXCR, applied by TCRdb to the multiplex PCR reads, yields one record per CDR3 protein. The sample consists of roughly 13,000 distinct CDR3 sequences, around half of them appearing once. Germline loops: CDR1 MNHEY, CDR2 SMNVEV (reference sequence). The CDR3 has 17 residues.

This sequence was found in a donor aged 50 or older with non-small cell lung cancer. The source material was PBMCs, sampled before or after stereotactic body radiation therapy (not recorded which). The chain carries TRBV27 and TRBJ1-1; D unresolved. Here the CDR3 reads CTSSKIMGVPLDPEAFF. The CDR3 DNA is TGTACCAGCAGTAAAATTATGGGTGTACCATTAGACCCTGAAGCTTTCTTT.